A single sample gave rise to the 13 T cell receptor beta chains below, sequenced in a study of T cells after yellow fever vaccination. TCRdb called the 5' RACE reads again in MiXCR, with one record for every CDR3 protein. The data contain more than 300,000 distinct CDR3 sequences, 6.5% to 8.5% of them singletons. The sequences come from PBMCs, collected about 41 days after the first yellow fever vaccination. Every receptor here comes from a man aged 18 to 29 who received the YFV17D yellow fever vaccine.

This chain links TRBV3-1 with TRBJ2-5, with 9 bases identical to TRBD2. With 0 bases clipped from V and 3 bases from J, the junction kept 2 bases outside the gene matches. The CDR3 is 15 residues long. CDR1 LGHDT and CDR2 YNNKEL come from the germline V gene (reference sequence). Here the CDR3 reads CASSQEGGGEETQYF. Here the CDR3 DNA reads TGTGCCAGCAGCCAAGAGGGCGGGGGGGAAGAGACCCAGTACTTC.

This clonotype was detected a few times. This sequence joins TRBV25-1 and TRBJ2-5; weak D call: TRBD2 (6 bases). CDR1 and CDR2 from the germline V gene are MGHDK and SYGVNS. This CDR3 is 14 amino acids long. V was trimmed by 3 bases and J by 5 bases, leaving 13 bases between them. This CDR3 reads CASSEGGLGETQYF. CDR3 DNA sequence: TGTGCCAGCAGTGAGGGGGGATTGGGCGAGACCCAGTACTTC. Together with reference TRBV25-1 and TRBJ2-5, the CDR3 gives the full variable domain: EADIYQTPRYLVIGTGKKITLECSQTMGHDKMYWYQQDPGMELHLIHYSYGVNSTEKGDLSSESTVSRIRTEHFPLTLESARPSHTSQYLCASSEGGLGETQYFGPGTRLLVL.

This clonotype was seen only a few times. In DNA form, the CDR3 reads TGCAGTGCTAGAGTCCAGGGGCGGTTCAATCAGCCCCAGCATTTT. This encodes CSARVQGRFNQPQHF. This rearrangement joins TRBV20-1 to TRBJ1-5; possible D gene TRBD1, 6 bases. The CDR3 sequence is 15 residues long. V lost 1 base to trimming and J lost 3 bases, with 13 bases between them. Germline V gives CDR1 DFQATT, CDR2 SNEGSKA (reference sequence).

The rearrangement links TRBV7-2 to TRBJ2-1, with TRBD2 matching over 7 bases. The ends lost 1 base at V and 0 bases at J; junction bases unmatched: 3. CDR3 length equals 16 residues. The V gene's germline CDR1 is SGHTA and CDR2 FQGNSA. CDR3 nucleotides: TGTGCCAGCAGCTTAGGGGGGGGGTTCTCCTACAATGAGCAGTTCTTC. As protein: CASSLGGGFSYNEQFF.

A few counts support this clonotype. The chain links TRBV11-1 to TRBJ1-4, with D perhaps matching TRBD1 (5 bases). Germline-derived CDR1 and CDR2 are SGHAT and FQDESV (reference sequence). V lost 4 bases, J lost 2 bases, and 17 bases lay in between. This CDR3 contains 17 residues. CDR3 amino acids: CASSSRDDTPTNEKLFF. Here the CDR3 DNA reads TGTGCCAGCAGCTCACGGGACGACACACCCACTAATGAAAAACTGTTTTTT.

The V gene is TRBV7-3, the J gene TRBJ2-3; 7 nucleotides line up with TRBD2. V shed 3 bases, J shed 3 bases, and the junction held 6 bases outside the gene matches. Looked up from germline, CDR1 is SGHTA and CDR2 is FQGTGA. The length of the CDR3 is 15 residues. The chain's CDR3 is CASSFGGGLTDTQYF. CDR3 DNA sequence: TGTGCCAGCAGCTTTGGGGGGGGATTGACAGATACGCAGTATTTT.

This clonotype occurred a few times. The chain is built from TRBV12-3 or TRBV12-4 and TRBJ2-7; D is possibly TRBD1 or TRBD2 (5 bases each). V lost 3 bases and J lost 5, with 8 bases in between. The CDR3 runs 12 residues. The CDR3 loop reads CASSFWGNEQYV. CDR3 nucleotide sequence: TGTGCCAGCAGTTTCTGGGGGAACGAGCAGTACGTC.

This clonotype was recorded many times. The genes are TRBV20-1 and TRBJ2-1, with 12 positions matching TRBD2. The germline CDR1 and CDR2 sequences are DFQATT and SNEGSKA (reference sequence). J lost 9 bases, V lost 5 bases, and 8 bases had no gene match. This CDR3 contains 14 residues. The CDR3 here is CSADASGGASEQFF. The CDR3 DNA is TGCAGTGCTGACGCTAGCGGGGGGGCGTCTGAGCAGTTCTTC.

This clonotype was detected only a few times. The rearrangement uses TRBV15 and TRBJ2-6; 8 positions agree with TRBD1. The CDR3 spans 16 residues. Trimming removed 1 base from V and 2 bases from J; junction bases left unmatched: 1. The germline V gene has CDR1 LNHNV and CDR2 YYDKDF (reference sequence). The CDR3: CATSRAGGAGANVLTF. In nucleotides, the CDR3 is TGTGCCACCAGCAGAGCAGGGGGCGCTGGGGCCAACGTCCTGACTTTC. Supplemented by reference TRBV15 and TRBJ2-6, the full variable domain reads DAMVIQNPRYQVTQFGKPVTLSCSQTLNHNVMYWYQQKSSQAPKLLFHYYDKDFNNEADTPDNFQSRRPNTSFCFLDIRSPGLGDTAMYLCATSRAGGAGANVLTFGAGSRLTVL.

In this sample, this clonotype turned up a few times. This chain links TRBV7-2 with TRBJ2-6; 7 nucleotides line up with TRBD1. Trimming at V came to 7 bases and at J to 3 bases, leaving 6 bases not matched to a gene. CDR3 length: 15 residues. Germline CDR1 and CDR2: SGHTA and FQGNSA. The CDR3 reads CASNDRAGGANVLTF. CDR3 sequence (DNA): TGTGCCAGCAATGACAGGGCGGGTGGGGCCAACGTCCTGACTTTC.

The CDR3 loop is CASSLGPSQYF. CDR3 DNA sequence: TGTGCCAGCAGCTTAGGGCCTAGCCAGTACTTC. The chain is built from TRBV7-2 and TRBJ2-5, with unresolved D. Trimming took off 1 base at V and 10 bases at J, with 7 bases between the two ends. The CDR3 totals 11 residues. Germline values: CDR1 SGHTA, CDR2 FQGNSA.

In its sample, this clonotype was seen many times. J is TRBJ2-3 and V is TRBV5-1, with 13 nucleotides matching TRBD2. The CDR3 runs 15 residues. Germline-derived CDR1 and CDR2 are SGHRS and YFSETQ. The V segment lost 4 bases and the J segment 5 bases; nucleotides outside the gene matches: 4. CDR3 sequence reads: CASSHGLAGEDTQYF. The DNA for the CDR3 is TGCGCCAGCAGCCACGGACTAGCGGGGGAAGATACGCAGTATTTT.

This clonotype was counted many times. The gene calls are TRBV3-1 and TRBJ2-1; 8 bases are a match to TRBD1. CDR3 length equals 15 residues. From germline, CDR1 is LGHDT and CDR2 YNNKEL (reference sequence). V lost 3 bases to trimming and J lost 10 bases; unmatched junction nucleotides: 11. In nucleotides, the CDR3 is TGTGCCAGCAGCCAGCCCAGACAGGGGCCGGGAGAGCAGTTCTTC. Translated: CASSQPRQGPGEQFF.